This record looks at one T cell receptor beta chain sequence and its context. Its matching antigen is unknown. Given a much more abundant clone one base away, this may be a read error. Each diagnosis was grounded in clinical symptoms, serum thyroxine and TRAb, thyroid ultrasound, and orbital computed tomography. Out of less than 12 ml of fresh peripheral blood came the PBMCs. These data come from a study of T cells in Graves' hyperthyroidism and ophthalmopathy. Study-wide findings and caveats: Stable hyperthyroidism was told apart from ophthalmopathy by a model built on 13 V-J features.

V dropped 5 bases and J dropped 3 bases, with 13 bases sitting between them. CDR3 length: 14 residues. In germline, CDR1 is SSHAT, CDR2 FNYEAQ (reference sequence). RNA transcripts gave rise to amplified TCR beta CDR3 regions. The study used the HTBI primer set for a first-round RT-PCR of the TCR CDR3. Using its own MiXCR run on the multiplex PCR reads, TCRdb lists one record per CDR3 protein. The sample includes roughly 800,000 distinct CDR3 sequences, around 38% of them seen just once. The specimen sequenced was blood. V is TRBV7-7 and J is TRBJ1-1; D possibly corresponds to TRBD1 (6 bases). The source is a man in his late teens or twenties with Graves' hyperthyroidism. The CDR3 DNA is TGTGCCAGCAGCGGCCGAGGGGGGGACACTGAAGCTTTCTTT. This encodes CASSGRGGDTEAFF.